The 32 T cell receptor beta chains presented below share a single source sample, sequenced in a study of regulatory T cells in long-lasting Graves disease. Time point specified: newly diagnosed GD, antithyroid drugs for less than 3 months. Preparation of the TCR library used RNA extracted from PBMCs. Building the TCR beta libraries relied on iRepertoire HTBI primers, and CDR3 regions underwent Arm-PCR. TCRdb re-analysed the multiplex PCR reads in MiXCR, keeping a single row per CDR3 protein. The table has some 220,000 distinct CDR3 sequences, roughly 19% seen once. These data were likewise used in another study, on T cells in Graves' hyperthyroidism and ophthalmopathy.

The sequencing used peripheral blood mononuclear cells (PBMCs), collected at new diagnosis, from a patient treated with antithyroid drugs. The receptors originated from a woman aged 30 to 39 with Graves disease.

Ten or more counts support this clonotype. The rearrangement links TRBV28 to TRBJ2-4; unclear D gene. V lost 6 bases and J lost 0, with 12 bases in between. The germline CDR1 and CDR2 sequences are MDHEN and SYDVKM. This CDR3 has 15 amino acids. The CDR3 loop reads CASRAPTLAKNIQYF. Here the CDR3 DNA reads TGTGCCAGCAGGGCTCCAACCCTAGCCAAAAACATTCAGTACTTC.

This clonotype was detected many times. The rearrangement joins TRBV12-3 or TRBV12-4 to TRBJ1-2; the match to TRBD1 covers 7 bases. Germline trimming cut 5 bases from V and 5 bases from J; bases unmatched to any gene: 5. This CDR3 is built from 13 residues. The CDR3 DNA reads as TGTGCCAGCAGTAAAGACAGGGTGTATGGCTACACCTTC. It is translated as CASSKDRVYGYTF.

In this sample, this clonotype turned up many times. The chain recombines TRBV20-1 with TRBJ1-1; no clear D. CDR1 and CDR2 (germline): DFQATT, SNEGSKA (reference sequence). V was clipped by 0 bases and J by 0 bases, with 5 bases between them. This CDR3 comprises 13 residues. CDR3 bases: TGCAGTGCTAGAGAAAACATGAACACTGAAGCTTTCTTT. It yields the protein CSARENMNTEAFF.

For this clonotype: A much bigger clone sits one base away, suggesting this may be a read error. The chain uses TRBV15 and TRBJ2-3; 9 bases are a match to TRBD2. V was clipped by 5 bases and J by 6 bases; unmatched bases: 9. CDR1 and CDR2 from the germline V gene are LNHNV and YYDKDF (reference sequence). The CDR3 has 15 amino acids. The CDR3 loop is CATSLESGRTDTQYF. The CDR3 coding sequence is TGTGCCACCAGCTTAGAAAGCGGGAGGACTGATACGCAGTATTTT.

V and J are TRBV2 and TRBJ2-1; 7 bases are shared with TRBD2. Germline V lookup: CDR1 SNHLY, CDR2 FYNNEI. The CDR3 is 14 residues long. V dropped 8 bases and J dropped 0; count of bases not matched to a gene: 4. Written as DNA, the CDR3 is TGTGCCAGCGGGGGACTAAGCTCCTACAATGAGCAGTTCTTC. Its translation: CASGGLSSYNEQFF.

This clonotype has a count of ten or more. The CDR3 nucleotides read TGTGCCAGCAGTTTACAAGCAGATACGCAGTATTTT. It specifies CASSLQADTQYF. The chain joins TRBV12-3 or TRBV12-4 to TRBJ2-3; D is unresolved. The CDR3 has 12 residues. V was trimmed by 2 bases and J by 4 bases, leaving 4 bases between them.

This clonotype was found many times. The chain has TRBV20-1 and TRBJ2-5, with D perhaps TRBD2 (5 bases). The CDR3 runs to 13 residues. Trimming removed 6 bases at V and 5 bases at J, with 16 bases between. The germline V gene has CDR1 DFQATT and CDR2 SNEGSKA (reference sequence). In DNA form, the CDR3 reads TGCAGTGCCCCCCGGCTAGCCCAGGAGACCCAGTACTTC. Translating gives CSAPRLAQETQYF.

To note about this clonotype: This sequence may be a read error, since a much larger clone differs from it by one base. The gene calls are TRBV6-2 or TRBV6-3 and TRBJ2-2, with unresolved D. The CDR3 is 12 residues long. CDR1 and CDR2 from the germline V gene are MNHEY and SVGEGT. The CDR3 spells CAISYPPGELFF. DNA of the CDR3: TGTGCCATCAGTTACCCCCCCGGGGAGCTGTTTTTT.

At least ten counts were recorded for this clonotype. The chain recombines TRBV27 with TRBJ1-3; 9 bases match TRBD1. Germline V lookup: CDR1 MNHEY, CDR2 SMNVEV (reference sequence). The trim removed 6 bases at V and 4 bases at J, leaving 4 bases unmatched. The CDR3 covers 14 residues. CDR3 protein: CASRGQGRGNTIYF. CDR3 bases: TGTGCCAGCAGGGGACAGGGTAGGGGAAACACCATATATTTT.

At least ten counts were recorded for this clonotype. The chain joins TRBV20-1 to TRBJ2-5, with 14 nucleotides matching TRBD2. The trim removed 7 bases at V and 8 bases at J, leaving 12 bases unmatched. The CDR3 loop spans 15 amino acids. In germline, CDR1 is DFQATT, CDR2 SNEGSKA (reference sequence). The CDR3 coding sequence is TGCAGTGGTCTGCCGGGACTAGCGGGGGACCGTACCCAGTACTTC. Residues: CSGLPGLAGDRTQYF.

This clonotype has only a few counts. The gene calls are TRBV2 and TRBJ2-5, with 7 positions matching TRBD2. CDR3 length equals 10 residues. Germline V gene lookup returns CDR1 SNHLY and CDR2 FYNNEI. V lost 7 bases, J lost 14 bases, and 7 bases stayed unmatched. The DNA for the CDR3 is TGTGCCAGCAAGTCGGGACTATCATACTTC. Encoded protein: CASKSGLSYF.

A few counts support this clonotype. This sequence joins TRBV5-1 and TRBJ2-2, with D hard to call. Germline V gene data show CDR1 as SGHRS and CDR2 as YFSETQ. The CDR3 is made up of 15 amino acids. V lost 2 bases, J lost 0 bases, and 8 bases lay in between. The CDR3 nucleotides read TGCGCCAGCAGCTTCGATCGCGCGAACACCGGGGAGCTGTTTTTT. Translating it yields CASSFDRANTGELFF.

This clonotype has ten or more counts. This may be a read error, as it is one base from a much larger clone. V and J are TRBV28 and TRBJ1-6, with a tentative D call TRBD1 (5 bases). The germline CDR1 and CDR2 sequences are MDHEN and SYDVKM. CDR3 length: 16 amino acids. Trimming removed 1 base at V and 7 bases at J, with 14 bases between. CDR3 nucleotide sequence: TGTGCCAGCAGTTTATTGGGGCAGGGTAGGAATTCACCCCTCCACTTT. This gives the protein CASSLLGQGRNSPLHF. Looking up the rest from reference TRBV28 and TRBJ1-6 gives the full variable domain: DVKVTQSSRYLVKRTGEKVFLECVQDMDHENMFWYRQDPGLGLRLIYFSYDVKMKEKGDIPEGYSVSREKKERFSLILESASTNQTSMYLCASSLLGQGRNSPLHFGNGTRLTVT.

This clonotype showed up many times. V and J are TRBV5-1 and TRBJ2-7; TRBD1 matches at 9 bases. The CDR3 totals 15 residues. CDR1 is SGHRS, CDR2 YFSETQ, per germline. V gave up 3 bases and J gave up 0 bases; unmatched junction bases: 4. CDR3 coding DNA: TGCGCCAGCAGCTCGCCGGGACAGGGCTCCTACGAGCAGTACTTC. Residues: CASSSPGQGSYEQYF.

In regard to this clonotype: A much bigger clone sits one base away, suggesting this may be a read error. This chain uses TRBV14 with TRBJ2-3, with no clear D. The CDR3 length is 14 residues. The germline CDR1 and CDR2 sequences are SGHDN and FVKESK. The V end was cut by 5 bases, the J end by 4 bases, with 13 bases between. The CDR3 DNA reads TGTGCCAGCAGCGTAGCCTCGAGAGCAGATACGCAGTATTTT. Translated: CASSVASRADTQYF.

This clonotype has ten or more counts. This chain uses TRBV9 with TRBJ2-3; 8 positions match TRBD1. Germline V lookup: CDR1 SGDLS, CDR2 YYNGEE. The CDR3 length is 16 residues. Trimming took 0 bases from V and 6 from J; bases not matched to a gene: 9. CDR3 bases: TGTGCCAGCAGCGTAGAACCGACAGGGGTTACCGATACGCAGTATTTT. Translation gives CASSVEPTGVTDTQYF. Full variable domain (remainder filled in from reference TRBV9 and TRBJ2-3): DSGVTQTPKHLITATGQRVTLRCSPRSGDLSVYWYQQSLDQGLQFLIQYYNGEERAKGNILERFSAQQFPDLHSELNLSSLELGDSALYFCASSVEPTGVTDTQYFGPGTRLTVL.

This clonotype appeared once. V usage is TRBV4-1 and J usage is TRBJ1-6; D ambiguous. Trimming shortened V by 5 bases and J by 9 bases, and 17 bases separated the two germline ends. The CDR3 runs 15 residues. CDR1 is MGHRA, CDR2 YSYEKL, per germline. The CDR3 loop is CASSSGPGISSPLHF. In nucleotides, the CDR3 is TGCGCCAGCAGCTCAGGCCCGGGGATATCTTCACCCCTCCACTTT.

This clonotype was detected only a few times. The chain uses TRBV5-1 and TRBJ1-6; a weak D match, TRBD1 (6 bases). CDR3 length equals 14 residues. The germline CDR1 and CDR2 sequences are SGHRS and YFSETQ. V was trimmed by 0 bases and J by 9 bases, leaving 10 bases between them. This CDR3 is CASSLDRVGSPLHF. CDR3 in DNA: TGCGCCAGCAGCTTGGACAGGGTTGGTTCACCCCTCCACTTT.

This clonotype was seen repeatedly, ten times or more. The chain combines TRBV5-5 with TRBJ2-2, with D perhaps assigned TRBD1 or TRBD2 (6 bases each). In germline, CDR1 is SGHKS, CDR2 YYEKEE (reference sequence). This CDR3 region has 17 residues. The V and J ends lost 0 bases and 4 bases respectively, with 16 bases between them. This CDR3 is CASSLEGRGPLTGELFF. The CDR3, as DNA: TGTGCCAGCAGCTTGGAGGGCCGGGGGCCTCTCACCGGGGAGCTGTTTTTT.

The chain is built from TRBV9 and TRBJ2-1, with TRBD2 matching over 13 bases. The CDR3 consists of 15 residues. Germline V lookup: CDR1 SGDLS, CDR2 YYNGEE. The ends lost 4 bases at V and 8 bases at J; junction bases unmatched: 6. The CDR3 nucleotides are TGTGCCAGCAGCTCATCGGGACTAGCGGGACATGAGCAGTTCTTC. It encodes CASSSSGLAGHEQFF.

Many counts were recorded for this clonotype. J is TRBJ1-1 and V is TRBV2; tentatively, D is TRBD1 (5 bases). The germline V and J ends were trimmed by 6 bases and 5 bases, with 7 bases remaining between them. Germline assignment: CDR1 SNHLY and CDR2 FYNNEI. This CDR3 has 11 amino acids. CDR3 sequence: CASSGGTEAFF. DNA of the CDR3: TGTGCCAGCAGCGGGGGGACTGAAGCTTTCTTT.

Turning to this clonotype: This may be a read error, as it is one base from a much larger clone. V is TRBV6-4 and J is TRBJ2-3; 7 positions match TRBD2. The CDR3 runs to 17 residues. Per the germline V gene, CDR1 is MRHNA and CDR2 is SNTAGT. The CDR3 DNA follows: TGTGCCAGCAGACCATTTTCAACGGGAGGCATTTACAATGAGCAGTCCTTC. Translation gives CASRPFSTGGIYNEQSF.

This clonotype was observed many times. The chain combines TRBV19 with TRBJ1-5; 8 nucleotides agree with TRBD1. With 11 bases clipped from V and 6 bases from J, the junction kept 15 bases outside the gene matches. Germline V gene lookup returns CDR1 LNHDA and CDR2 SQIVND (reference sequence). The CDR3 has 15 amino acids. The CDR3 here is CAGEAGGERIQPQHF. In nucleotides, the CDR3 is TGTGCCGGGGAGGCAGGGGGCGAAAGAATTCAGCCCCAGCATTTT.

This clonotype was recorded at least ten times. The chain combines TRBV3-1 with TRBJ1-2; no clear D gene. The germline V gene encodes CDR1 LGHDT and CDR2 YNNKEL (reference sequence). Trimming took off 0 bases at V and 4 bases at J, with 12 bases between the two ends. The CDR3 has 15 amino acids. The DNA of the CDR3 is TGTGCCAGCAGCCAAGACGGCTACAGTCTCTATGGCTACACCTTC. Residues: CASSQDGYSLYGYTF. Based on the CDR3 plus reference TRBV3-1 and TRBJ1-2, the full variable domain is DTAVSQTPKYLVTQMGNDKSIKCEQNLGHDTMYWYKQDSKKFLKIMFSYNNKELIINETVPNRFSPKSPDKAHLNLHINSLELGDSAVYFCASSQDGYSLYGYTFGSGTRLTVV.

This clonotype was seen repeatedly, ten times or more. The V call is TRBV20-1, the J call TRBJ2-1; 9 bases agree with TRBD2. The germline V gene encodes CDR1 DFQATT and CDR2 SNEGSKA (reference sequence). The CDR3 runs 14 residues. The J segment lost 4 bases and the V segment lost 6 bases, leaving 7 bases of the junction unmatched. CDR3 residues: CSAEAGGGYNEQFF. CDR3 nucleotides: TGCAGTGCCGAAGCGGGAGGAGGATACAATGAGCAGTTCTTC.

This clonotype was found many times. The V gene is TRBV28, the J gene TRBJ1-5; no reliable D call. This CDR3 is built from 16 residues. In germline, CDR1 is MDHEN, CDR2 SYDVKM. Deletions cut 2 bases from V and 0 bases from J, with 11 bases between. CDR3 in DNA: TGTGCCAGCAGTTTAGTCGTGGGGTATAGCAATCAGCCCCAGCATTTT. As protein: CASSLVVGYSNQPQHF. Supplemented by reference TRBV28 and TRBJ1-5, the full variable domain reads DVKVTQSSRYLVKRTGEKVFLECVQDMDHENMFWYRQDPGLGLRLIYFSYDVKMKEKGDIPEGYSVSREKKERFSLILESASTNQTSMYLCASSLVVGYSNQPQHFGDGTRLSIL.

This chain joins TRBV2 and TRBJ2-5; 9 bases agree with TRBD2. The CDR3 is made up of 15 amino acids. With 5 bases clipped from V and 0 bases from J, the junction kept 4 bases outside the gene matches. CDR1 is SNHLY, CDR2 FYNNEI, per germline. CDR3 nucleotides: TGTGCCAGCAGTCGCGGGACTAGCAACCAAGAGACCCAGTACTTC. Residues: CASSRGTSNQETQYF.

With respect to this clonotype: This may be a read error, as it is one base from a much larger clone. The CDR3 nucleotides read TGTGCCAGCAGCACTACAGGGGGAGGGGACATTCAGTACTTC. This translates into CASSTTGGGDIQYF. The rearrangement links TRBV28 to TRBJ2-4; a weak D match, TRBD1 (8 bases). V was trimmed by 6 bases and J by 8 bases, leaving 17 bases between them. The germline CDR1 and CDR2 sequences are MDHEN and SYDVKM. The CDR3 is 14 residues long.

This clonotype was seen at least ten times. The V gene is TRBV19, the J gene TRBJ1-4; D unresolved. Trimming cost V 4 bases and J 2 bases, with 11 bases left between them. Germline CDR1 LNHDA, CDR2 SQIVND (reference sequence). The CDR3 is 15 residues long. The CDR3 region has the DNA TGTGCCAGTAGTAGCTCAAGCTCCACTAATGAAAAACTGTTTTTT. As protein: CASSSSSSTNEKLFF.

This clonotype was counted many times. The chain employs TRBV2 and TRBJ2-5, with TRBD2 identical over 14 bases. The CDR3 has 18 residues. V trimming: 6 bases; J trimming: 2 bases; junction bases outside the gene matches: 11. Germline V gene sequence: CDR1 SNHLY, CDR2 FYNNEI. CDR3: CASRGGLAGAWRQETQYF. Here the CDR3 DNA reads TGTGCCAGCAGGGGGGGACTAGCGGGAGCCTGGAGGCAAGAGACCCAGTACTTC.

A few counts support this clonotype. One base away lies a much larger clone, so this may be a sequencing read error. V is TRBV6-1 and J is TRBJ2-1; possibly TRBD2 for D (7 bases). CDR1 is MNHNS, CDR2 SASEGT, per germline. The CDR3 consists of 17 residues. CDR3 sequence reads: CASSLRGGPSSYSEQFF. CDR3 nucleotides: TGTGCCAGCAGTCTAAGGGGGGGACCGAGCTCCTACAGTGAGCAGTTCTTC.

V and J are TRBV7-9 and TRBJ1-2; TRBD1 agrees at 9 bases. V gave up 5 bases and J gave up 4 bases; unmatched junction bases: 17. This CDR3 comprises 18 residues. CDR1 is SEHNR and CDR2 is FQNEAQ in the germline V gene (reference sequence). As DNA, the CDR3 is TGTGCCAGCAGCCCGAAATTTCGGGCGCAGACAGGGGGCTATGGCTACACCTTC. Translating gives CASSPKFRAQTGGYGYTF. The full variable domain, completed using reference TRBV7-9 and TRBJ1-2, is DTGVSQNPRHKITKRGQNVTFRCDPISEHNRLYWYRQTLGQGPEFLTYFQNEAQLEKSRLLSDRFSAERPKGSFSTLEIQRTEQGDSAMYLCASSPKFRAQTGGYGYTFGSGTRLTVV.